This passage covers 26 T cell receptor beta chains from one sample sequenced in a study of blood T cell repertoires in COVID-19. Method: immunoSEQ multiplex PCR; TCRdb's copy keeps in-frame clones and lacks some. The sample has more than 15,000 clones, around 80% seen once; the top ten hold more than 11%. Sequencing was performed on peripheral blood. The receptors stem from a man aged 40-55 years with active or convalescent COVID-19.

The chain is built from TRBV5-1 and TRBJ2-5; D uncertain. Between the trimmed V and J ends, which lost 3 bases and 2 bases, there was a span of 8 bases. CDR1 and CDR2 from the germline V gene are SGHRS and YFSETQ. This CDR3 is built from 13 residues. The CDR3 nucleotides are TGCGCCAGCAGCTCTAACGGGCAAGAGACCCAGTACTTC. Translation: CASSSNGQETQYF.

The V gene is TRBV25-1, the J gene TRBJ2-5, with D unclear. The CDR3 is 13 residues long. The germline V gene encodes CDR1 MGHDK and CDR2 SYGVNS. V was clipped by 7 bases and J by 3 bases, with 12 bases between them. The DNA for the CDR3 is TGTGCCAGCAATGGGCAGATCAAAGAGACCCAGTACTTC. Amino acid sequence: CASNGQIKETQYF.

This rearrangement joins TRBV19 to TRBJ1-4; D is perhaps TRBD1 (6 bases). Germline V gene data show CDR1 as LNHDA and CDR2 as SQIVND (reference sequence). The CDR3 contains 15 residues. V was trimmed by 6 bases and J by 2 bases, leaving 13 bases between them. The CDR3 here is CASRPTGSTNEKLFF. In DNA form, the CDR3 reads TGTGCCAGTAGACCCACAGGGAGCACTAATGAAAAACTGTTTTTT.

This chain connects TRBV19 to TRBJ2-7; possibly TRBD2 for D (5 bases). The CDR3 totals 11 residues. V was trimmed by 6 bases and J by 7 bases, leaving 10 bases between them. Germline loops: CDR1 LNHDA, CDR2 SQIVND (reference sequence). As DNA, the CDR3 is TGTGCCAGTAGCCTCGGACTGGAGCAGTACTTC. Translated, it gives CASSLGLEQYF.

This chain connects TRBV19 to TRBJ1-5; possibly TRBD1 for D (5 bases). Trimming stripped 1 base from V and 1 base from J, with 17 bases between. The CDR3 length is 18 residues. Germline CDR1 reads LNHDA; CDR2 reads SQIVND (reference sequence). The CDR3 region is CASSIGRMRGGSNQPQHF. The CDR3 DNA reads TGTGCCAGTAGTATAGGGAGGATGAGGGGAGGAAGCAATCAGCCCCAGCATTTT. The variable domain in full, completed from reference TRBV19 and TRBJ1-5, reads DGGITQSPKYLFRKEGQNVTLSCEQNLNHDAMYWYRQDPGQGLRLIYYSQIVNDFQKGDIAEGYSVSREKKESFPLTVTSAQKNPTAFYLCASSIGRMRGGSNQPQHFGDGTRLSIL.

This sequence joins TRBV5-6 and TRBJ1-6; 7 bases are shared with TRBD1. The CDR3 covers 18 residues. J gave up 0 bases and V 0 bases, and 6 bases lay outside the gene matches. Germline V CDR1 and CDR2: SGHDT, YYEEEE. The CDR3, as DNA: TGTGCCAGCAGCTTGGCGGCAGGGGGGAGCTCCTATAATTCACCCCTCCACTTT. Translation: CASSLAAGGSSYNSPLHF. The full variable domain, its missing parts supplied by reference TRBV5-6 and TRBJ1-6, is DAGVTQSPTHLIKTRGQQVTLRCSPKSGHDTVSWYQQALGQGPQFIFQYYEEEERQRGNFPDRFSGHQFPNYSSELNVNALLLGDSALYLCASSLAAGGSSYNSPLHFGNGTRLTVT.

This chain links TRBV6-4 with TRBJ2-3; 10 nucleotides agree with TRBD2. CDR3 length: 14 residues. V lost 0 bases to trimming and J lost 10 bases; unmatched junction nucleotides: 4. Per the germline V gene, CDR1 is MRHNA and CDR2 is SNTAGT. CDR3 region: CASSDSTSGASQYF. CDR3 in DNA: TGTGCCAGCAGTGACTCCACTAGCGGGGCATCGCAGTATTTT.

This chain joins TRBV15 and TRBJ1-5; 8 bases align to TRBD1. V shed 5 bases, J shed 0 bases, and the junction held 9 bases outside the gene matches. Per germline, CDR1 LNHNV and CDR2 YYDKDF (reference sequence). This CDR3 has 17 residues. The CDR3 DNA is TGTGCCACCAGCGCACCTACGACAGGGGATAGCAATCAGCCCCAGCATTTT. This translates into CATSAPTTGDSNQPQHF.

This chain connects TRBV7-8 to TRBJ2-2; D is uncertain. Trimming took off 5 bases at V and 6 bases at J, with 7 bases between the two ends. Looked up from germline, CDR1 is SGHVS and CDR2 is FQNEAQ. CDR3 length equals 12 residues. The CDR3 reads CASSPLAGELFF. DNA of the CDR3: TGTGCCAGCAGCCCCTTAGCCGGGGAGCTGTTTTTT. Using reference TRBV7-8 and TRBJ2-2 for the parts outside the CDR3, the full variable domain is GAGVSQSPRYKVAKRGQDVALRCDPISGHVSLFWYQQALGQGPEFLTYFQNEAQLDKSGLPSDRFFAERPEGSVSTLKIQRTQQEDSAVYLCASSPLAGELFFGEGSRLTVL.

The sample holds a few counts of this clone. V and J are TRBV11-2 and TRBJ1-1, with D uncertain. CDR1 is SGHAT, CDR2 FQNNGV, per germline. Trimming pared 4 bases from V and 4 bases from J, leaving 19 bases between. This CDR3 region has 16 residues. CDR3 region: CASSYMYGMGGTEAFF. The CDR3 DNA follows: TGTGCCAGCAGCTATATGTACGGTATGGGAGGCACTGAAGCTTTCTTT.

The genes are TRBV6-5 and TRBJ1-1; D might be TRBD1 (5 bases). Germline lookup yields CDR1 MNHEY and CDR2 SVGAGI. The CDR3 contains 16 residues. Between the trimmed V and J ends, which lost 2 bases and 2 bases, there was a span of 15 bases. CDR3 nucleotide sequence: TGTGCCAGCAGTTACGGGTTTGGGGGGGGTAACACTGAAGCTTTCTTT. Translating gives CASSYGFGGGNTEAFF.

The chain has TRBV12-3 or TRBV12-4 and TRBJ1-6, with a weak D call TRBD1 (6 bases). The length of the CDR3 is 12 residues. Trimming removed 8 bases from V and 11 bases from J, with 13 bases in between. The CDR3 is CASGLQGPPLHF. The CDR3 nucleotides read TGTGCCAGCGGCCTACAGGGTCCACCCCTCCACTTT.

The V gene is TRBV5-1, the J gene TRBJ1-2; 10 nucleotides match TRBD1. V shed 4 bases, J shed 9 bases, and the junction held 9 bases outside the gene matches. The CDR3 runs 14 residues. From germline, CDR1 is SGHRS and CDR2 YFSETQ. CDR3 sequence reads: CASSTGGTGESYTF. The CDR3 coding sequence is TGCGCCAGCAGCACAGGCGGGACAGGGGAGAGCTACACCTTC.

This chain links TRBV9 with TRBJ1-6; the match to TRBD1 covers 9 bases. This CDR3 is built from 16 residues. Germline lookup yields CDR1 SGDLS and CDR2 YYNGEE. J was trimmed by 10 bases and V by 0 bases; bases with no gene match: 8. The CDR3, as DNA: TGTGCCAGCAGCGTAGGATCGGGACAGGGTTGGTCACCCCTCCACTTT. The encoded protein is CASSVGSGQGWSPLHF.

CDR3 sequence (DNA): TGTGCCTGGAGCCGGGGGAGCGGGGTGTACAATGAGCAGTTCTTC. Encoded protein: CAWSRGSGVYNEQFF. This chain uses TRBV30 with TRBJ2-1; 7 nucleotides align to TRBD2. Trimming cost V 3 bases and J 4 bases; bases outside gene matches: 9. The germline V gene encodes CDR1 GTSNPN and CDR2 SVGIG (reference sequence). The CDR3 extends over 15 amino acids.

The J gene is TRBJ2-2, the V gene TRBV5-8, with 8 nucleotides matching TRBD1. The V and J ends lost 4 bases and 5 bases, in that order; junction bases with no gene match: 10. From germline, CDR1 is SGHTS and CDR2 YDEGEE. This CDR3 spans 16 amino acids. CDR3 sequence: CASSPRGQGATGELFF. The DNA of the CDR3 is TGTGCCAGCAGCCCTCGGGGGCAGGGGGCTACCGGGGAGCTGTTTTTT.

The chain employs TRBV5-6 and TRBJ2-7; D is ambiguous. V was cut by 4 bases and J by 5 bases, with 7 bases left in between. Looked up from germline, CDR1 is SGHDT and CDR2 is YYEEEE. CDR3 size: 11 residues. CDR3 sequence (DNA): TGTGCCAGCAGCCAATTCCACGAGCAGTACTTC. It translates to CASSQFHEQYF. The full variable domain, its missing parts supplied by reference TRBV5-6 and TRBJ2-7, is DAGVTQSPTHLIKTRGQQVTLRCSPKSGHDTVSWYQQALGQGPQFIFQYYEEEERQRGNFPDRFSGHQFPNYSSELNVNALLLGDSALYLCASSQFHEQYFGPGTRLTVT.

J is TRBJ1-1 and V is TRBV19; D remains ambiguous. This CDR3 contains 14 residues. Per germline, CDR1 LNHDA and CDR2 SQIVND (reference sequence). V was cut by 5 bases and J by 1 base, with 11 bases left in between. The CDR3 sequence: CASSVSGRNTEAFF. The CDR3 DNA reads TGTGCCAGTAGTGTCTCCGGGAGGAACACTGAAGCTTTCTTT. The whole variable domain, remainder taken from reference TRBV19 and TRBJ1-1, is DGGITQSPKYLFRKEGQNVTLSCEQNLNHDAMYWYRQDPGQGLRLIYYSQIVNDFQKGDIAEGYSVSREKKESFPLTVTSAQKNPTAFYLCASSVSGRNTEAFFGQGTRLTVV.

The chain combines TRBV5-1 with TRBJ2-2; maybe TRBD1 (5 bases). Trimming took 4 bases from V and 4 from J, leaving 14 bases between them. The CDR3 loop spans 15 amino acids. Germline V lookup: CDR1 SGHRS, CDR2 YFSETQ. This CDR3 reads CASSLGVSSTGELFF. The CDR3 nucleotides read TGCGCCAGCAGCCTAGGGGTGTCGAGCACCGGGGAGCTGTTTTTT.

This clone was counted only a few times. The J gene is TRBJ2-7, the V gene TRBV27, with 8 bases identical to TRBD2. With V trimmed by 6 bases and J by 4 bases, 8 bases remained unmatched. Germline CDR1 reads MNHEY; CDR2 reads SMNVEV (reference sequence). This CDR3 is built from 14 residues. The CDR3 reads CASRSGGLQYEQYF. CDR3 nucleotide sequence: TGTGCCAGCAGGAGCGGGGGCCTTCAATACGAGCAGTACTTC.

This CDR3 reads CASTGEGNTEAFF. The CDR3 DNA follows: TGTGCCAGCACTGGGGAGGGAAACACTGAAGCTTTCTTT. The chain recombines TRBV2 with TRBJ1-1, with D hard to call. There are 13 residues in the CDR3. V lost 7 bases, J lost 2 bases, and 11 bases lay in between. The germline gives CDR1 SNHLY, CDR2 FYNNEI.

The chain recombines TRBV15 with TRBJ1-2; TRBD1 aligns across 9 bases. J lost 7 bases, V lost 7 bases, and 16 bases had no gene match. This CDR3 region has 16 residues. CDR1 is LNHNV and CDR2 is YYDKDF in the germline V gene (reference sequence). This CDR3 reads CATTRQRGQGLAGYTF. The CDR3 region has the DNA TGTGCCACCACCCGGCAACGAGGACAGGGGCTCGCTGGCTACACCTTC.

The genes are TRBV29-1 and TRBJ2-7, with D possibly being TRBD1 (5 bases). This CDR3 is built from 13 residues. The germline V and J ends were trimmed by 6 bases and 7 bases, with 19 bases remaining between them. From germline, CDR1 is SQVTM and CDR2 ANQGSEA. The CDR3 sequence is CSVIIDSPSEQYF. The CDR3 DNA reads TGCAGCGTCATCATCGACAGCCCCTCAGAGCAGTACTTC.

The chain joins TRBV18 to TRBJ2-7, with 7 bases identical to TRBD1. J gave up 5 bases and V 4 bases, and 2 bases lay outside the gene matches. The CDR3 is made up of 12 amino acids. Germline V CDR1 and CDR2: KGHSH, LQKENI. The chain's CDR3 is CASSQQGHEQYF. The DNA for the CDR3 is TGTGCCAGCTCACAACAGGGGCACGAGCAGTACTTC.

The chain has TRBV30 and TRBJ1-2; D unresolved. The ends were cut back, 7 bases at V and 1 base at J, with 13 bases in the middle. Germline CDR1 is GTSNPN and CDR2 is SVGIG (reference sequence). The CDR3 sequence is 13 residues long. The CDR3 protein is CAYPEGDNYGYTF. CDR3 nucleotide sequence: TGTGCCTACCCCGAGGGTGATAACTATGGCTACACCTTC.

This clone was seen just once. V usage is TRBV10-2 and J usage is TRBJ2-2; possibly TRBD1 for D (6 bases). The CDR3 is 14 residues long. V was shortened by 6 bases and J by 6 bases, with 14 bases between the two germline ends. Germline V gene lookup returns CDR1 WSHSY and CDR2 SAAADI. The CDR3 spells CASRKTGSAGELFF. CDR3 DNA sequence: TGCGCCAGCAGAAAAACAGGGAGCGCCGGGGAGCTGTTTTTT.